This T cell receptor beta chain was identified during a study of siplizumab effects on memory and regulatory T cells. In regard to this clone: What it recognizes is unknown.

Germline lookup yields CDR1 SGHAT and CDR2 FQDESV (reference sequence). This CDR3 has 14 residues. J lost 8 bases, V lost 3 bases, and 10 bases had no gene match. It was 80,000 to 100,000 TCR templates that were assayed per sample. TCRdb's copy holds only in-frame clones and misses some; the assay was immunoSEQ multiplex PCR. The repertoire consists of 100,000 or so clones, with around 92% occurring once and the leading ten covering around 0.73%. Study-wide results and caveats: Researchers did not confirm the suppressive function of proliferating Tregs from siplizumab cultures. Of the proliferating CD4+ or CD8+ clones, roughly 75-97% lacked a naive or memory phenotype that could be assigned. It seemed that naive T cells were more diverse than memory cells and were major contributors to the alloresponse.

What was sequenced was Tregs sorted from blood. This chain links TRBV11-1 with TRBJ2-7; 7 bases fit TRBD2. This receptor was taken from a human donor in good health. The CDR3, as DNA: TGTGCCAGCAGCTTGACTAGCCCCCGTTGGAAGCAGTACTTC. This gives the protein CASSLTSPRWKQYF.